This is a list of T cell receptor beta chains from one sample in a study of cytomegalovirus exposure and HLA in healthy donors. The method was immunoSEQ multiplex PCR; TCRdb's version includes in-frame clones alone and lacks a portion of them. The table for this sample gives some 33,000 clones. What was sequenced was PBMCs. These receptors all come from a female donor in good health and CMV-seronegative. The CDR3 runs from the conserved cysteine through the conserved F or W. D genes are given only for firm matches.

>TRBJ1-2|TRBV13|-
TGTGCCAGCAGCCCTCGCGGAAACTATGGCTACACCTTC
CASSPRGNYGYTF
>TRBJ2-7|TRBV6-6|-
TGTGCCAGCACCGACATACCTTCCTACGAGCAGTACTTC
CASTDIPSYEQYF
>TRBJ1-1|TRBV7-2|-
TGTGCCAGCAGCTGGGGGGACGACTTAACTGAAGCTTTCTTT
CASSWGDDLTEAFF
>TRBJ2-5|TRBV23-1|-
TGCGCCAGCAGTCAGCCACATACAGGGAGCCCCCAGGGGACCCAGTACTTC
CASSQPHTGSPQGTQYF
>TRBJ2-7|TRBV7-9|-
TGTGCCAGCAGCCCGATGGGCCTCTACGAGCAGTACTTC
CASSPMGLYEQYF
>TRBJ1-4|TRBV7-9|-
TGTGCCAGCAGCTTGGGACACACCGGGGAGAATGAAAAACTGTTTTTT
CASSLGHTGENEKLFF
>TRBJ1-1|TRBV29-1|TRBD1
TGCAGCGGATCACAGGGGGCGGGTGAAGCTTTCTTT
CSGSQGAGEAFF
>TRBJ1-2|TRBV25-1|-
TGTGCCAGCAGTGACCTCACTATCCAGACAGGTCCTGATGGCTACACCTTC
CASSDLTIQTGPDGYTF
>TRBJ1-5|TRBV19|TRBD1
TGTGCCAGTAGTACCCGGACAGGTCTCGATCAGCCCCAGCATTTT
CASSTRTGLDQPQHF
>TRBJ1-1|TRBV14|-
TGTGCCAGCAGCCAAGAGACTACCAGCACTGAAGCTTTCTTT
CASSQETTSTEAFF
>TRBJ2-2|TRBV5-4|TRBD2
TGTGCCAGCAGCCCCCCGGGACTAGCGGACACCGGGGAGCTGTTTTTT
CASSPPGLADTGELFF
>TRBJ1-2|TRBV18|-
TGTGCCAGCTCCCCCACCAACTTCCCTAGCTACACCTTC
CASSPTNFPSYTF
>TRBJ2-2|TRBV7-2|-
TGTGCCAGCAAGGGAGGATTGAACACCGGGGAGCTGTTTTTT
CASKGGLNTGELFF
>TRBJ2-7|TRBV18|TRBD2
TGTGCATCCCGGGGGGGGGACTCTTCCTACGAGCAGTACTTC
CASRGGDSSYEQYF
>TRBJ1-4|TRBV4-1|TRBD1
TGCGCCAGCAGCCAAGCGACAGGGTATGAAAAACTGTTTTTT
CASSQATGYEKLFF
>TRBJ2-7|TRBV5-8|TRBD1
TGTGCCAGCAGCCACCCCCCGGGACAGGGGGCGGTCCACGAGCAGTACTTC
CASSHPPGQGAVHEQYF
>TRBJ2-7|TRBV9|-
TGTGCCAGCAGCGTAGCTGGACAAATCTCCTACGAGCAGTACTTC
CASSVAGQISYEQYF